A selection of T cell receptor beta chains follows, all from one sample in a study of molecular identifiers for immune sequencing clone quantification. TCRdb re-analysed the PCR reads in MiXCR, keeping a single row per CDR3 protein. The table lists more than 35,000 distinct CDR3 sequences, 19% of them singletons. Sequenced material: naive CD8+ T cells from blood, with Jurkat cell RNA spiked in. The receptors stem from a human donor in good health. Some libraries in this study had Jurkat cell RNA spiked in. The CDR3 runs from the conserved cysteine through the conserved F or W. The order of the fields is J gene, clone size, V gene, D gene, CDR3 protein, CDR3 DNA. D genes are given only for firm matches. Clone size is shown for a subset of rows, as once, few, many or a class of expanded clone.

TRBJ1-5	many	TRBV3-1	TRBD1	CASSHHRQGLSLSNQPQHF	TGTGCCAGCAGCCACCATCGACAGGGTTTGTCCCTTAGCAATCAGCCCCAGCATTTT
TRBJ2-1	NA	TRBV27	NA	CASRNLGTAGPYNEQFF	TGTGCCAGCAGAAATTTAGGAACGGCTGGACCCTACAATGAGCAGTTCTTC
TRBJ2-7	many	TRBV28	NA	CASSPGASSSEQYF	TGTGCCAGCAGTCCGGGGGCTAGTTCGTCCGAGCAGTACTTC
TRBJ1-1	many	TRBV29-1	TRBD1	CSVEWDSMNTEAFF	TGCAGCGTTGAGTGGGACAGTATGAACACTGAAGCTTTCTTT
TRBJ2-3	many	TRBV12-3/TRBV12-4	NA	CASSTSTDTQYF	TGTGCCAGCAGTACCTCCACAGATACGCAGTATTTT
TRBJ2-3	many	TRBV12-3/TRBV12-4	TRBD2	CASSFSGRTDTQYF	TGTGCCAGCAGTTTTAGCGGGAGAACAGATACGCAGTATTTT
TRBJ2-6	NA	TRBV7-6	NA	CASSNNRVWDSGADVLTF	TGTGCCAGCAGCAATAACAGGGTGTGGGACTCTGGGGCCGACGTCCTGACTTTC
TRBJ2-5	many	TRBV15	NA	CATSSPLQETQYF	TGTGCCACCAGCTCCCCCCTTCAAGAGACCCAGTACTTC
TRBJ2-7	few	TRBV4-1	NA	CASSSDALYEQYF	TGCGCCAGCAGCTCCGATGCCCTCTACGAGCAGTACTTC
TRBJ1-6	few	TRBV20-1	TRBD1	CSGTKRTGGNSPLHF	TGCAGTGGGACGAAGCGGACAGGCGGTAATTCACCCCTCCACTTT
TRBJ2-2	many	TRBV29-1	TRBD1	CSVATLRDRDTGELFF	TGCAGCGTAGCAACTCTCCGGGACAGAGACACCGGGGAGCTGTTTTTT
TRBJ1-5	many	TRBV12-3/TRBV12-4	NA	CASRREGGNQPQHF	TGTGCCAGCAGGCGGGAGGGGGGGAATCAGCCCCAGCATTTT
TRBJ2-3	many	TRBV7-9	NA	CASSLGRDTQYF	TGTGCCAGCAGCTTAGGGAGGGATACGCAGTATTTT
TRBJ1-4	NA	TRBV6-5	TRBD1	CASRKTGTGGSANEKLFF	TGTGCCAGCAGGAAAACCGGGACAGGGGGGTCGGCTAATGAAAAACTGTTTTTT
TRBJ2-3	NA	TRBV4-1	TRBD2	CASSLGGTTGVADTQYF	TGCGCCAGCAGCCTCGGCGGGACTACCGGAGTCGCAGATACGCAGTATTTT
TRBJ2-7	NA	TRBV2	TRBD2	CASPPWGTSGTSYEQYF	TGTGCCAGCCCCCCATGGGGGACTAGCGGTACGTCCTACGAGCAGTACTTC
TRBJ2-1	many	TRBV3-1	TRBD2	CASSQDYRTSGIEQFF	TGTGCCAGCAGCCAAGATTATAGGACTAGCGGCATTGAGCAGTTCTTC
TRBJ2-7	many	TRBV4-1	TRBD1	CASSRLDRGGDEQYF	TGCGCCAGCAGCCGCCTGGACAGGGGCGGCGACGAGCAGTACTTC
TRBJ1-1	few	TRBV29-1	TRBD1	CSVEDGDRMNTEAFF	TGCAGCGTTGAAGACGGGGACAGAATGAACACTGAAGCTTTCTTT
TRBJ2-3	many	TRBV4-1	NA	CASSLGVGELYTDTQYF	TGCGCCAGCAGCCTCGGGGTCGGAGAGCTCTACACAGATACGCAGTATTTT
TRBJ2-5	many	TRBV5-6	NA	CASSLAGTSQETQYF	TGTGCCAGCAGCTTGGCCGGGACGAGCCAAGAGACCCAGTACTTC
TRBJ2-1	NA	TRBV30	TRBD1	CASEGGPYNEQSF	TGTGCCTCCGAAGGGGGCCCTTACAATGAGCAGTCCTTC
TRBJ1-1	NA	TRBV7-9	NA	CASSLALGLNTEALF	TGTGCCAGCAGCTTAGCGCTAGGTCTGAACACTGAAGCTCTCTTT
TRBJ2-1	few	TRBV6-2/TRBV6-3	NA	CASSYSSGGVYNEQFF	TGTGCCAGCAGTTACTCTTCGGGGGGCGTCTACAATGAGCAGTTCTTC
TRBJ1-5	many	TRBV28	TRBD1	CASRTQRQGYQPQHF	TGTGCCAGCAGAACCCAGAGACAGGGGTATCAGCCCCAGCATTTT
TRBJ2-7	many	TRBV28	TRBD2	CASSSLGGRADDEQYF	TGTGCCAGCAGTTCCCTCGGTGGGAGGGCCGACGACGAGCAGTACTTC
TRBJ1-1	many	TRBV5-1	NA	CASSLAGQNTEAFF	TGCGCCAGCAGCTTGGCAGGCCAGAACACTGAAGCTTTCTTT
TRBJ2-1	many	TRBV7-9	TRBD2	CASSLGVLAGGGEQFF	TGTGCCAGCAGCTTAGGGGTCCTAGCGGGAGGGGGTGAGCAGTTCTTC
TRBJ2-3	many	TRBV11-2	TRBD2	CASSPRGGTSGSVGTDTQYF	TGTGCCAGCAGCCCCCGGGGGGGGACTAGCGGGAGTGTCGGCACAGATACGCAGTATTTT
TRBJ2-3	many	TRBV5-4	NA	CASSFKDSTDTQYF	TGTGCCAGCAGCTTTAAAGACAGCACAGATACGCAGTATTTT
TRBJ1-4	many	TRBV7-2	NA	CASSFSQGDGKLFF	TGTGCCAGCAGCTTTTCCCAGGGAGACGGAAAACTGTTTTTT
TRBJ1-1	many	TRBV15	TRBD1	CATSDIQGAQTEAFF	TGTGCCACCAGTGATATACAGGGGGCGCAAACTGAAGCTTTCTTT
TRBJ1-6	many	TRBV28	NA	CASSHPKQGGYNSPLHF	TGTGCCAGCAGTCATCCCAAACAGGGAGGGTATAATTCACCCCTCCACTTT
TRBJ1-1	many	TRBV13	NA	CASSSQGSNTEAFF	TGTGCCAGCAGTTCACAGGGTTCGAACACTGAAGCTTTCTTT
TRBJ2-5	many	TRBV7-9	NA	CASSLTGEETQYF	TGTGCCAGCAGCTTAACAGGAGAAGAGACCCAGTACTTC
TRBJ2-7	many	TRBV5-4	NA	CASSFRNYEQYF	TGTGCCAGCAGCTTCAGGAACTACGAGCAGTACTTC
TRBJ2-1	few	TRBV30	NA	CAWSIGPSEQFF	TGTGCCTGGAGTATCGGTCCGAGTGAGCAGTTCTTC
TRBJ1-5	many	TRBV27	NA	CASSKGGSNQPQHF	TGTGCCAGCAGTAAAGGGGGTAGCAATCAGCCCCAGCATTTT
TRBJ2-3	many	TRBV9	TRBD1	CASSVSGTGGHSTDTQYF	TGTGCCAGCAGCGTCTCCGGGACAGGGGGACATAGCACAGATACGCAGTATTTT
TRBJ2-3	many	TRBV6-5	NA	CASSLVGAPDTQYF	TGTGCCAGCAGCCTCGTGGGGGCCCCAGATACGCAGTATTTT